This T cell receptor (beta chain) was sequenced during a study of PD-L1 blockade in urothelial cancer. For the study at large: Male sex and bladder-origin urothelial cancer characterized about 90% of the roughly 30 patients. Blood analysis was done at 3 weeks (second dose) and 6 weeks after treatment began. Blood-derived samples held a median around 140,000 T cells.

Study-wide results and caveats: Below-median blood TCR clonality before treatment forecast better survival.

The protocol was immunoSEQ multiplex PCR, while the TCRdb copy is restricted to in-frame clones and leaves out a portion. The data contain around 42,000 clones, 70% to 85% of them singletons. Concerning this clone: Its antigen remains unidentified.

Germline assignment: CDR1 MDHEN and CDR2 SYDVKM. The CDR3 has 13 residues. V was cut by 5 bases and J by 8 bases, with 15 bases left in between. The clonotype comes from a man between 70 and 80 years old with urothelial cancer. The rearrangement joins TRBV28 to TRBJ1-2; D not certain. Sequenced here: PBMCs, sampled around atezolizumab (anti-PD-L1) treatment. CDR3 sequence reads: CASSNGYGVGYTF. The DNA of the CDR3 is TGTGCCAGCAGTAACGGTTACGGTGTGGGCTACACCTTC.